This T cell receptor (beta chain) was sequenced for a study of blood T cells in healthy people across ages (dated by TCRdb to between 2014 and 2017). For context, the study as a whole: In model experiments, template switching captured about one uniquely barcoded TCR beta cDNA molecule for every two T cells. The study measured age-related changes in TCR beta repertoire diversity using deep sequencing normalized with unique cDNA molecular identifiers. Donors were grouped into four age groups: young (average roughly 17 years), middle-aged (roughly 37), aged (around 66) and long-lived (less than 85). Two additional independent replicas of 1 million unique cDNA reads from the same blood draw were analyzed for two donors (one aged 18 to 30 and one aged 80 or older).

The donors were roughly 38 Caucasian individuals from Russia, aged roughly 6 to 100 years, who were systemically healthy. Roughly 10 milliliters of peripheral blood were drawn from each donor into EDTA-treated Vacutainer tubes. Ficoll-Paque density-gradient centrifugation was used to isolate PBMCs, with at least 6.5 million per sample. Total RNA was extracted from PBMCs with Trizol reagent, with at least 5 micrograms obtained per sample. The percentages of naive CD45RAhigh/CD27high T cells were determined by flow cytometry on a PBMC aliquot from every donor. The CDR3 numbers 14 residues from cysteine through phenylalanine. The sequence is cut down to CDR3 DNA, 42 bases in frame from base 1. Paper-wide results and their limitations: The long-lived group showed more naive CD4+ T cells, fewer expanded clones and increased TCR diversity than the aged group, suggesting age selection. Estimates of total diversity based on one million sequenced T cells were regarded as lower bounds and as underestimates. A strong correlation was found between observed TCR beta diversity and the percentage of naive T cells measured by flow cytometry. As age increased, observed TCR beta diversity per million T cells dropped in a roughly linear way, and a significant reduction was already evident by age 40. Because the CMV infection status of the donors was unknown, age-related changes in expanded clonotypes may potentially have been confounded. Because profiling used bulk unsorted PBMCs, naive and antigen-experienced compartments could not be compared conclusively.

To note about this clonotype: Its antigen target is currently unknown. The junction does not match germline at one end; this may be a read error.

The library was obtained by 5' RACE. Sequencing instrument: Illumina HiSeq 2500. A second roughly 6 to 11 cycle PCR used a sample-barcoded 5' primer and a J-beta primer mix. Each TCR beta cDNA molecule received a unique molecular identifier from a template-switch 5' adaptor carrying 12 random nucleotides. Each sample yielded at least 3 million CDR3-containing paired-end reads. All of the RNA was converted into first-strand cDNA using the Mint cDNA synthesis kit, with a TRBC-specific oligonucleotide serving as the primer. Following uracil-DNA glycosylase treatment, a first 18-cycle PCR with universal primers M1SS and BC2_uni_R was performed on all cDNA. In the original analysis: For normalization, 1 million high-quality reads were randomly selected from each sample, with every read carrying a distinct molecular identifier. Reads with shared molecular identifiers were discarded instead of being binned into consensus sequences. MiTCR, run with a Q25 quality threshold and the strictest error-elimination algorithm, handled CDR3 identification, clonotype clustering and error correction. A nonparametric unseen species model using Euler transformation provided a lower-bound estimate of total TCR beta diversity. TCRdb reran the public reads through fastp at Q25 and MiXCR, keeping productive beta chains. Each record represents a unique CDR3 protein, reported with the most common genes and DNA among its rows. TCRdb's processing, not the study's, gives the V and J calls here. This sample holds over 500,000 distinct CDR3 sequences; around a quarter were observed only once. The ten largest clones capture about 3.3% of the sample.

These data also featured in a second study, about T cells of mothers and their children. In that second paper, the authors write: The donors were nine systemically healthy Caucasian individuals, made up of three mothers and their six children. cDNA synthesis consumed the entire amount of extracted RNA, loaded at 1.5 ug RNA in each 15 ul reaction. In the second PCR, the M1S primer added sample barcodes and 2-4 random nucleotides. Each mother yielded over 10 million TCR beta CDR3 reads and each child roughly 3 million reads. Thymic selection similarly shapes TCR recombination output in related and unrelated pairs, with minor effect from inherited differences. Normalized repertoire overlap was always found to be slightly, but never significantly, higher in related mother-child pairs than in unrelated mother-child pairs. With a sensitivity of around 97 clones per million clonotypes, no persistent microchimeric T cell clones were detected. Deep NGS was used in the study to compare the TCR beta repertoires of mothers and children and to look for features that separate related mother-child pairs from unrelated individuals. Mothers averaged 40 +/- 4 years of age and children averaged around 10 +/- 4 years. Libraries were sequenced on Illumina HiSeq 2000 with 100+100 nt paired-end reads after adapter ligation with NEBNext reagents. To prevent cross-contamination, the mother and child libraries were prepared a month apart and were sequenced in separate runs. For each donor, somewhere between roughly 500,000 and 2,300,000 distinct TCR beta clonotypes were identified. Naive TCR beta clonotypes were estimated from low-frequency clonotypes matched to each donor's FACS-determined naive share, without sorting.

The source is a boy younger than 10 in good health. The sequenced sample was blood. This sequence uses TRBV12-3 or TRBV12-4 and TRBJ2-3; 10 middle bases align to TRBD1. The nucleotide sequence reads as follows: TGTGCTATAGGTGACAGGGGGCGAACAGATATGCAGTATTTT. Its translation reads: CAIGDRGRTDMQYF.